What follows are 27 T cell receptor beta chains derived from one specimen sequenced in a study of T cell responses to AZD1222 COVID-19 vaccine. Only in-frame clones appear in the TCRdb table, and some are missing; sequencing was by immunoSEQ multiplex PCR. Of about 170,000 clones in the sample, 90% are singletons; the top ten hold 3.5% to 5.5%. The sequencing used peripheral blood, collected 28 days after the second dose of the MenACWY control vaccine. These receptors all come from an adult who received the MenACWY meningococcal vaccine as a control.

V gene TRBV16 combines with J gene TRBJ2-2; possibly TRBD2 for D (6 bases). Germline values: CDR1 KGHSY, CDR2 FQNENV. Deletions cut 4 bases from V and 2 bases from J, with 8 bases between. This CDR3 region has 14 residues. The CDR3 coding sequence is TGTGCCAGCAGCCCGGGACTTAACACCGGGGAGCTGTTTTTT. It specifies CASSPGLNTGELFF.

V gene TRBV27 combines with J gene TRBJ2-1; TRBD2 matches at 8 bases. Germline V CDR1 and CDR2: MNHEY, SMNVEV (reference sequence). The CDR3 loop spans 19 amino acids. The ends lost 4 bases at V and 10 bases at J; junction bases unmatched: 24. The CDR3 spells CASSSGPGLVEFFLLEQFF. DNA of the CDR3: TGTGCCAGCAGTTCCGGTCCGGGACTAGTAGAATTTTTTCTTTTGGAGCAGTTCTTC.

The chain employs TRBV28 and TRBJ2-7; 12 bases are shared with TRBD2. The germline gives CDR1 MDHEN, CDR2 SYDVKM. The junction had 4 bases not matched to a gene; V was cut back by 6 bases and J by 1 base. This CDR3 is built from 15 residues. Here the CDR3 DNA reads TGTGCCAGCAGCACACTAGCGGGAGGTTCCTACGAGCAGTACTTC. Translation gives CASSTLAGGSYEQYF.

The gene calls are TRBV5-1 and TRBJ2-2; weak D call: TRBD2 (6 bases). Trimming removed 0 bases from V and 3 bases from J, with 9 bases in between. From germline, CDR1 is SGHRS and CDR2 YFSETQ. The CDR3 consists of 15 residues. The CDR3 reads CASSLGGGDTGELFF. Written as DNA, the CDR3 is TGCGCCAGCAGCTTGGGGGGAGGTGACACCGGGGAGCTGTTTTTT.

The CDR3 reads CASSSPGSPRKETEQFF. CDR3 DNA sequence: TGTGCCAGCAGCTCCCCCGGGTCCCCGCGGAAAGAAACTGAGCAGTTCTTC. The chain recombines TRBV11-2 with TRBJ2-1, with D hard to call. Germline CDR1 and CDR2: SGHAT and FQNNGV. Trimming took 4 bases from V and 9 from J, leaving 25 bases between them. The CDR3 runs 17 residues.

The chain joins TRBV6-5 to TRBJ1-2, with a weak D call TRBD1 (5 bases). The V gene lost 6 bases and the J gene lost 8 bases, with 16 bases spanning the gap. Looked up from germline, CDR1 is MNHEY and CDR2 is SVGAGI. The CDR3 runs 13 residues. As DNA, the CDR3 is TGTGCCAGCAGGGCTCTGAGGGGTATCGGCTACACCTTC. Translation: CASRALRGIGYTF.

This rearrangement joins TRBV6-5 to TRBJ1-2, with D possibly matching TRBD1 (5 bases). CDR3 length equals 15 residues. The germline CDR1 and CDR2 sequences are MNHEY and SVGAGI. V was clipped by 2 bases and J by 8 bases, with 18 bases between them. The DNA for the CDR3 is TGTGCCAGCAGTTACACCAGCAGGGTGGGCGGAGGCTACACCTTC. Translating gives CASSYTSRVGGGYTF.

This clone has only one observation. The chain combines TRBV3-1 (or the pseudogene TRBV3-2) with TRBJ1-3; 8 nucleotides agree with TRBD1. Germline loops: CDR1 LGHDT, CDR2 YNNKEL (reference sequence). The V segment lost 3 bases and the J segment 3 bases; nucleotides outside the gene matches: 10. The CDR3 runs to 17 residues. The DNA for the CDR3 is TGTGCCAGCAGCCAGGCCAGGACAGGGCTATATGGAAACACCATATATTTT. This sequence encodes CASSQARTGLYGNTIYF.

The rearrangement joins TRBV10-3 to TRBJ2-5, with D perhaps being TRBD1 or TRBD2 (6 bases each). CDR3 size: 13 residues. Germline CDR1 reads ENHRY; CDR2 reads SYGVKD. Trimming shortened V by 3 bases and J by 3 bases, and 8 bases separated the two germline ends. CDR3 region: CAISDRGEETQYF. In nucleotides, the CDR3 is TGTGCCATCAGTGATAGGGGGGAAGAGACCCAGTACTTC.

J is TRBJ2-7 and V is TRBV7-2; 14 bases fit TRBD2. Germline assignment: CDR1 SGHTA and CDR2 FQGNSA. The CDR3 length is 13 residues. The V and J ends lost 8 bases and 5 bases, in that order; junction bases with no gene match: 2. CDR3 amino acids: CASRLAGGNEQYF. The CDR3 bases are TGTGCCAGCCGACTAGCGGGAGGGAACGAGCAGTACTTC.

The chain couples TRBV6-6 to TRBJ1-5, with D tentatively TRBD1 (5 bases). The CDR3 sequence is 15 residues long. Germline V gene data show CDR1 as MNHNY and CDR2 as SVGAGI (reference sequence). The V end was cut by 5 bases, the J end by 3 bases, with 14 bases between. CDR3 protein: CASSGVGTDNQPQHF. In nucleotides, the CDR3 is TGTGCCAGCAGTGGGGTCGGGACGGACAATCAGCCCCAGCATTTT.

The V and J genes are TRBV7-8 and TRBJ2-3, with 12 bases lining up with TRBD2. CDR3 length equals 18 residues. Germline trimming cut 5 bases from V and 4 bases from J; bases unmatched to any gene: 13. In germline, CDR1 is SGHVS, CDR2 FQNEAQ. CDR3 loop: CASSLRLAGVRFPDTQYF. The CDR3 coding sequence is TGTGCCAGCAGCCTTAGACTAGCGGGAGTCAGGTTCCCAGATACGCAGTATTTT.

This rearrangement joins TRBV19 to TRBJ1-2; D is uncertain. V gave up 6 bases and J gave up 6 bases, with 17 bases separating them. The CDR3 sequence is 14 residues long. CDR1 is LNHDA, CDR2 SQIVND, per germline (reference sequence). The chain's CDR3 is CASRRSLARDGYTF. In nucleotides, the CDR3 is TGTGCCAGTAGGCGGTCCTTAGCTCGTGATGGCTACACCTTC.

The chain has TRBV29-1 and TRBJ1-2; no definite D call. There are 14 residues in the CDR3. Germline assignment: CDR1 SQVTM and CDR2 ANQGSEA. V lost 1 base and J 2 bases, leaving 11 bases between the germline ends. CDR3: CSVEGAEINYGYTF. CDR3 nucleotides: TGCAGCGTTGAAGGGGCAGAGATAAACTATGGCTACACCTTC.

The V and J genes are TRBV9 and TRBJ2-6, with 8 bases identical to TRBD1. V lost 5 bases, J lost 3 bases, and 7 bases stayed unmatched. The CDR3 has 16 residues. Germline lookup yields CDR1 SGDLS and CDR2 YYNGEE. In DNA form, the CDR3 reads TGTGCCAGCAGTGCGTGGACAGGGAGTGGGGCCAACGTCCTGACTTTC. This encodes CASSAWTGSGANVLTF.

V gene TRBV6-5 combines with J gene TRBJ1-1; maybe TRBD1 (5 bases). Trimming removed 7 bases from V and 5 bases from J, with 20 bases in between. Germline lookup yields CDR1 MNHEY and CDR2 SVGAGI. The CDR3 totals 15 residues. The chain's CDR3 is CASISGGVPYTEAFF. The CDR3 coding sequence is TGTGCCAGCATCTCCGGAGGGGTGCCCTATACTGAAGCTTTCTTT.

The chain is built from TRBV10-3 and TRBJ2-3; maybe TRBD2 (7 bases). The CDR3 runs 15 residues. V lost 11 bases to trimming and J lost 2 bases, with 20 bases between them. Germline V lookup: CDR1 ENHRY, CDR2 SYGVKD. The CDR3 region has the DNA TGTGCCGTCCTTGGGGGCGGGAGTATCACAGATACGCAGTATTTT. Translating it yields CAVLGGGSITDTQYF.

The chain links TRBV24-1 to TRBJ2-1; 8 positions match TRBD2. CDR3 size: 16 residues. CDR1 is KGHDR, CDR2 SFDVKD, per germline. The V gene end was trimmed by 6 bases and the J gene end by 5 bases; junction bases not matched to a gene: 11. The CDR3 here is CATSSGGLAHNNEQFF. The CDR3 region has the DNA TGTGCCACCAGTTCGGGGGGGCTAGCGCATAACAATGAGCAGTTCTTC.

The chain recombines TRBV2 with TRBJ1-1; D is undetermined. With 7 bases removed from V and 0 bases from J, the gap between germline ends came to 6 bases. This CDR3 spans 12 amino acids. Germline CDR1 SNHLY, CDR2 FYNNEI. The CDR3 nucleotides are TGTGCCAGCACGCCCTTGAACACTGAAGCTTTCTTT. It codes for CASTPLNTEAFF.

The rearrangement links TRBV21-1 to TRBJ2-4; no check of the table's D call, TRBD1, against the DNA was made. TRBV21-1 is a pseudogene. The CDR3 runs 11 residues. For the CDR3, the DNA is TGTGCCAGCTCACAGCCGAACATTCAGTACTTC. This translates into CASSQPNIQYF.

The chain uses TRBV25-1 and TRBJ1-1, with a tentative D call TRBD1 (5 bases). Trimming stripped 4 bases from V and 4 bases from J, with 13 bases between. This CDR3 spans 14 amino acids. Per the germline V gene, CDR1 is MGHDK and CDR2 is SYGVNS. CDR3 nucleotide sequence: TGTGCCAGCAGTGCCCCGGGGGGTATCACTGAAGCTTTCTTT. Translated, it gives CASSAPGGITEAFF.

This clone was seen only once. This rearrangement joins TRBV4-3 to TRBJ2-5; tentatively, D is TRBD1 (5 bases). V lost 0 bases and J 5 bases, leaving 13 bases between the germline ends. This CDR3 has 15 amino acids. Germline CDR1 reads LGHNA; CDR2 reads YSLEER. CDR3 DNA: TGCGCCAGCAGCCAAGATCGCCTGGGGCGGGAGACCCAGTACTTC. This translates into CASSQDRLGRETQYF.

Only one count was recorded for this clone. The genes are TRBV5-6 and TRBJ2-5, with D possibly TRBD2 on 6 matching bases. This CDR3 spans 16 amino acids. CDR1 is SGHDT and CDR2 is YYEEEE in the germline V gene. With 0 bases removed from V and 5 bases from J, the gap between germline ends came to 17 bases. DNA of the CDR3: TGTGCCAGCAGCTTGGAGGGAGGCTTGCGTAGTGAGACCCAGTACTTC. Protein sequence: CASSLEGGLRSETQYF.

J is TRBJ2-5 and V is TRBV28; 8 positions agree with TRBD1. After removal of 6 bases from V and 4 bases from J, the junction contained 7 bases not matched to a gene. This CDR3 is 14 amino acids long. Germline lookup yields CDR1 MDHEN and CDR2 SYDVKM. CDR3 region: CASRKSGGGETQYF. The CDR3, as DNA: TGTGCCAGCAGGAAATCAGGGGGCGGAGAGACCCAGTACTTC.

This clone occurred once. V gene TRBV28 combines with J gene TRBJ2-6, with D possibly being TRBD1 (5 bases). Germline-derived CDR1 and CDR2 are MDHEN and SYDVKM. V lost 6 bases, J lost 2 bases, and 8 bases lay in between. CDR3 length equals 14 residues. CDR3 amino acids: CASRMTAGANVLTF. In DNA, the CDR3 is TGTGCCAGCAGGATGACAGCTGGGGCCAACGTCCTGACTTTC. The full variable domain, with the rest looked up from reference TRBV28 and TRBJ2-6, is DVKVTQSSRYLVKRTGEKVFLECVQDMDHENMFWYRQDPGLGLRLIYFSYDVKMKEKGDIPEGYSVSREKKERFSLILESASTNQTSMYLCASRMTAGANVLTFGAGSRLTVL.

The gene calls are TRBV10-3 and TRBJ1-2, with a tentative D call TRBD1 (6 bases). From germline, CDR1 is ENHRY and CDR2 SYGVKD. Trimming pared 2 bases from V and 8 bases from J, leaving 12 bases between. CDR3 length: 13 amino acids. The CDR3 reads CAISEATGLGYTF. In DNA form, the CDR3 reads TGTGCCATCAGTGAGGCAACAGGGTTAGGCTACACCTTC.

V is TRBV7-6 and J is TRBJ1-2; D not resolved. The CDR3 loop spans 11 amino acids. Germline V lookup: CDR1 SGHVS, CDR2 FNYEAQ. V lost 5 bases to trimming and J lost 5 bases, with 6 bases between them. In DNA form, the CDR3 reads TGTGCCAGCAGCGACGGTTATGGCTACACCTTC. It is translated as CASSDGYGYTF. The full variable domain, completed using reference TRBV7-6 and TRBJ1-2, is GAGVSQSPRYKVTKRGQDVALRCDPISGHVSLYWYRQALGQGPEFLTYFNYEAQQDKSGLPNDRFSAERPEGSISTLTIQRTEQRDSAMYRCASSDGYGYTFGSGTRLTVV.